The rows below give T cell receptor beta chains drawn from one sample of a study of PD-1 blockade in mismatch repair-deficient tumors. Sequencing was performed with immunoSEQ multiplex PCR; in TCRdb, only in-frame clones are kept and a portion is missing. The sample contains around 100,000 clones, 70% to 85% of which appear only once. This specimen consisted of peripheral blood, obtained roughly eight months after starting pembrolizumab. All receptors derive from an adult with mismatch repair-deficient cancer. Each CDR3 is given with its conserved first and last residue. Fields, in order: V gene, J gene, CDR3 protein.

TRBV4-2	TRBJ2-5	CASSRQGFLQETQYF
TRBV19	TRBJ1-2	CASTPEGGRGNYGYTF
TRBV2	TRBJ2-7	CASSEGQWKVGQYF
TRBV11-3	TRBJ2-3	CASSRRDRGLPDTQYF
TRBV6-1	TRBJ2-5	CAELDVMGRETQYF
TRBV7-9	TRBJ2-5	CASSFLAVQETQYF
TRBV11-3	TRBJ2-3	CASSPRADTQYF
TRBV5-1	TRBJ2-1	CASSLSGGRDEQFF
TRBV5-5	TRBJ2-1	CASSLFRYNEQFF
TRBV6-5	TRBJ2-3	CASSLRTAADTQYF
TRBV11-2	TRBJ2-5	CASSLVGLRSPKDF
TRBV28	TRBJ2-5	CASKQGVLETQYF
TRBV5-6	TRBJ2-7	CASSSPGPTYEQYF
TRBV18	TRBJ2-1	CASSLNGRAPWEQFF
TRBV6-4	TRBJ2-3	CASSDSIVADTQYF
TRBV19	TRBJ2-1	CASSTTGTYNEQFF
TRBV29-1	TRBJ1-3	CSAEDRGSGNTIYF
TRBV7-2	TRBJ2-5	CASSPTGRDQETQYF
TRBV27	TRBJ1-3	CASSLREGGNTIYF
TRBV2	TRBJ2-2	CASRMGQGASNTGELFF
TRBV6-5	TRBJ1-2	CASSLRDREGYTF
TRBV7-3	TRBJ2-3	CASSLVREDTDTQYF
TRBV7-9	TRBJ2-7	CASSLRPVTDYEQYF
TRBV7-8	TRBJ1-2	CASSLVYGDYGYTF
TRBV5-6	TRBJ2-5	CASRKTGMETQYF
TRBV11-2	TRBJ2-6	CASSLAGTGTRGANVLTF
TRBV18	TRBJ1-2	CASSSIQGTLGLGYTF
TRBV6-5	TRBJ2-1	CATMGPTKGEFF
TRBV4-1	TRBJ2-1	CASSQGLLAGLYNEQFF
TRBV28	TRBJ2-1	CASSPPGGDNEQFF
TRBV19	TRBJ2-1	CASSGTSYGEQFF
TRBV11-3	TRBJ2-4	CASSPRAGRDIQYF
TRBV19	TRBJ1-4	CASRGVRAATNEKLFF
TRBV30	TRBJ2-3	CAWSVWAGGPDTQYF
TRBV10-1	TRBJ2-3	CASTKSLAGGRTDTQYF
TRBV6-5	TRBJ2-2	CASRTPVATGELFF
TRBV5-4	TRBJ2-5	CASSSQETQYF
TRBV7-2	TRBJ1-4	CASSLLRNEKLFF
TRBV27	TRBJ2-5	CASSLFPKPIQETQYF
TRBV10-1	TRBJ2-7	CASRETGAAEQYF
TRBV11-1	TRBJ1-2	CASSPSDSYGYTF
TRBV30	TRBJ1-2	CAWSVGVGGYTF
TRBV12-5	TRBJ2-6	CASGLGRNLTF
TRBV2	TRBJ2-7	CASSDMGQRYF
TRBV18	TRBJ2-1	CASSLNAGRTSYNEQFF
TRBV6-5	TRBJ2-7	CASSYSLGGGAYEQYF
TRBV5-4	TRBJ2-7	CASSLGERAYEQYF
TRBV7-9	TRBJ2-1	CASSSGLAGDREQFF
TRBV6-5	TRBJ2-2	CATAGTAANTGELFF
TRBV18	TRBJ2-1	CASYTGTSGYNEQFF
TRBV6-6	TRBJ2-2	CASSSGGNTGELFF
TRBV6-7	TRBJ2-1	CASSVAEWYNEQFF
TRBV11-3	TRBJ2-7	CASSLGRGGAPDEQYF
TRBV5-1	TRBJ2-1	CASSPSGTSGDNEQFF
TRBV19	TRBJ2-3	CASSTSRTDTQYF